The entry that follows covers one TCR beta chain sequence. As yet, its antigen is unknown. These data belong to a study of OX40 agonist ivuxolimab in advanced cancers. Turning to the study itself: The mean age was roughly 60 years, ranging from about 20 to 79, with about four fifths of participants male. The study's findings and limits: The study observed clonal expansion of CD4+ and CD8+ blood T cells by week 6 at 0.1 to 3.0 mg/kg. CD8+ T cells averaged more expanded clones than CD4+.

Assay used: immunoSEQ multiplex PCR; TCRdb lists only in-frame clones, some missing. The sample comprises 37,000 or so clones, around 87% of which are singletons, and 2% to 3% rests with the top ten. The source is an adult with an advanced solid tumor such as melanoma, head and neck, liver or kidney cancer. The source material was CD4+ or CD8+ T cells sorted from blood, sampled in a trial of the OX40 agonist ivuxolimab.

The CDR3 DNA reads as TGTGCCAGCGGAAGACAATCTCAGGACACTGAAGCTTTCTTT. Its protein product is CASGRQSQDTEAFF. The genes are TRBV2 and TRBJ1-1, with no clear D. Deletions cut 8 bases from V and 3 bases from J, with 16 bases between. CDR3 length: 14 amino acids. CDR1 is SNHLY and CDR2 is FYNNEI in the germline V gene.